This T cell receptor beta chain was observed in a study of shared clonotypes between healthy human individuals. Study-level background: The plates for each donor numbered three CD4 naive, three CD4 memory, two CD8 naive and one CD8 memory.

Sorted-subset replicate PCR reactions were performed with about 210 ng DNA, corresponding to about 32,000 T cell genomes. Produced via immunoSEQ multiplex PCR; TCRdb's table is partial and in-frame only. The sample records hundreds of thousands of clones, roughly nine tenths being singletons. Germline V gene data show CDR1 as LGHNT and CDR2 as FRNRAP. The CDR3 loop spans 16 amino acids. The V end lost 0 bases, the J end lost 6 bases, and 17 bases lay between the germline ends. CD45RO-negative, CCR7-positively selected cells formed the naive CD8 fraction, excluding terminally differentiated effector memory CD45RA+ cells.

The rearrangement joins TRBV12-5 to TRBJ1-2; no clear D gene. The receptor was isolated from a man aged 30 to 39 in good health. The sample consisted of naive CD8+ T cells sorted from blood. CDR3 residues: CASGLVTGYRSDGYTF. As DNA, the CDR3 is TGTGCTAGTGGTTTGGTAACGGGATATAGGAGTGATGGCTACACCTTC.